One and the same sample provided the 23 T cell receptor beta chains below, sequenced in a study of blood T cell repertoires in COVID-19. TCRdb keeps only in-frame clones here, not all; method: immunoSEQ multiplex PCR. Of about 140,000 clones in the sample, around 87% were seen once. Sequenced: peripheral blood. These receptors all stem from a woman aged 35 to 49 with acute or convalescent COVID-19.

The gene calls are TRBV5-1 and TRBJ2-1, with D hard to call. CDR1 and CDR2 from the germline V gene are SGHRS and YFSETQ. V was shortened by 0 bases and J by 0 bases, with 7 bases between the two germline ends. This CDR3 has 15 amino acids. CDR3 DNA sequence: TGCGCCAGCAGCTTGGCACCCGGCTCCTACAATGAGCAGTTCTTC. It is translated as CASSLAPGSYNEQFF.

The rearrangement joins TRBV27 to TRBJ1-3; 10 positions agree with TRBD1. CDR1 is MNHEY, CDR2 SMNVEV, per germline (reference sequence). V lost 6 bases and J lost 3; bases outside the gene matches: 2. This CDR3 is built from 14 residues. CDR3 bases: TGTGCCAGCAGCCGGACAGGGGGTGGAAACACCATATATTTT. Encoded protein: CASSRTGGGNTIYF.

CDR3 loop: CASSLMAAVGGYGYTF. CDR3 DNA: TGTGCCAGCAGCTTAATGGCAGCCGTAGGAGGTTATGGCTACACCTTC. The chain combines TRBV7-8 with TRBJ1-2; no definite D call. The CDR3 runs 16 residues. Germline CDR1 SGHVS, CDR2 FQNEAQ. Trimming pared 2 bases from V and 5 bases from J, leaving 18 bases between. Full variable domain (rest looked up from reference TRBV7-8 and TRBJ1-2): GAGVSQSPRYKVAKRGQDVALRCDPISGHVSLFWYQQALGQGPEFLTYFQNEAQLDKSGLPSDRFFAERPEGSVSTLKIQRTQQEDSAVYLCASSLMAAVGGYGYTFGSGTRLTVV.

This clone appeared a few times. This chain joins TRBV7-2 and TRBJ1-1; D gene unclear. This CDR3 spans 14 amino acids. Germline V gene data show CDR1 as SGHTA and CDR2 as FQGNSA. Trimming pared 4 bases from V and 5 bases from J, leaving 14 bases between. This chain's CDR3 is CASSSEGFRTEAFF. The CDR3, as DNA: TGTGCCAGCAGCTCGGAGGGCTTTCGGACTGAAGCTTTCTTT.

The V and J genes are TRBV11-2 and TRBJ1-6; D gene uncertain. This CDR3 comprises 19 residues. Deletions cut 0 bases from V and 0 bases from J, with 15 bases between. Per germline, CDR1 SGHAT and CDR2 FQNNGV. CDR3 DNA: TGTGCCAGCAGCTTAGACCCCTCCCGCTTGAGCTCCTATAATTCACCCCTCCACTTT. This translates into CASSLDPSRLSSYNSPLHF.

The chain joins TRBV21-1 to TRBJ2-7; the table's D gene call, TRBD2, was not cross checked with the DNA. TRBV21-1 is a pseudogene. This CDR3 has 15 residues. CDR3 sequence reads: CASSRKREGRYEQYF. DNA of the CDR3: TGTGCCAGCAGCAGAAAGCGGGAGGGCCGGTACGAGCAGTACTTC.

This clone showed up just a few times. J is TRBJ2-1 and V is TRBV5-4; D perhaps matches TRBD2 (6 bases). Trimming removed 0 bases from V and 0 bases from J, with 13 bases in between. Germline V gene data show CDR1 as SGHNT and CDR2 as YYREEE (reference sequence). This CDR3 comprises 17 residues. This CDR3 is CASSLAGVAVSYNEQFF. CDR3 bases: TGTGCCAGCAGCTTGGCCGGCGTAGCGGTCTCCTACAATGAGCAGTTCTTC.

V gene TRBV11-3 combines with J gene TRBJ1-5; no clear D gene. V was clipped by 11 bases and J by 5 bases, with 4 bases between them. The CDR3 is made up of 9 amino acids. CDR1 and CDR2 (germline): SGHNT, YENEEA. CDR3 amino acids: CAEYQPQHF. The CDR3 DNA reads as TGTGCCGAGTATCAGCCCCAGCATTTT.

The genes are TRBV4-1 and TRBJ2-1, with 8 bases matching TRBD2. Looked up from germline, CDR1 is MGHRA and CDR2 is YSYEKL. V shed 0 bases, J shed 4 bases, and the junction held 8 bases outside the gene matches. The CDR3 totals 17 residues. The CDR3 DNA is TGCGCCAGCAGCCAAGAATTCGGCGGGGGGTATTACAATGAGCAGTTCTTC. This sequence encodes CASSQEFGGGYYNEQFF.

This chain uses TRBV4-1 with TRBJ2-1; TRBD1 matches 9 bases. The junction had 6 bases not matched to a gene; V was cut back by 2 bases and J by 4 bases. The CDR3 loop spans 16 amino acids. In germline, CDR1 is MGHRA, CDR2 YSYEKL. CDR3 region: CASSQPGTGFYNEQFF. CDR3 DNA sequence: TGCGCCAGCAGCCAACCCGGGACAGGGTTTTACAATGAGCAGTTCTTC.

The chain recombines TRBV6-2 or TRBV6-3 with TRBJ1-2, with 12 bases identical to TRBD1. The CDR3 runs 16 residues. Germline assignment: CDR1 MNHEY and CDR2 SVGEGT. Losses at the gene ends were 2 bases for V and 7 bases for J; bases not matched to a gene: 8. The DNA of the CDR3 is TGTGCCAGCAGTTACCGGGACAGGGGGCGTCAGGGTGGCTACACCTTC. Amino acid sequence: CASSYRDRGRQGGYTF.

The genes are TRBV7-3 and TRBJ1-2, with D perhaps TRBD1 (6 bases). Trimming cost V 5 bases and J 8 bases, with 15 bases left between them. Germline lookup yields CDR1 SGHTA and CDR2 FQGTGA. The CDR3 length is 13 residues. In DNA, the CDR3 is TGTGCCAGCAGCCCCGGGACAATACGAGGCTACACCTTC. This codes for CASSPGTIRGYTF.

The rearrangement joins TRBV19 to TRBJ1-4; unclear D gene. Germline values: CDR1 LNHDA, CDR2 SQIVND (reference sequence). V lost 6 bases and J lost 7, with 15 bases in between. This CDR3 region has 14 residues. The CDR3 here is CASREGAYSEKLFF. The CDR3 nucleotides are TGTGCCAGTAGGGAGGGTGCATACAGTGAAAAACTGTTTTTT. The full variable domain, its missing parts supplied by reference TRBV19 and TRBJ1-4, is DGGITQSPKYLFRKEGQNVTLSCEQNLNHDAMYWYRQDPGQGLRLIYYSQIVNDFQKGDIAEGYSVSREKKESFPLTVTSAQKNPTAFYLCASREGAYSEKLFFGSGTQLSVL.

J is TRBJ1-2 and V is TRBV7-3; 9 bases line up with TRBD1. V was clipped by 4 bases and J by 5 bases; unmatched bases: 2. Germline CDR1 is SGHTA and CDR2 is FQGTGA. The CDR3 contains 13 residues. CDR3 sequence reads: CASSWTGEYGYTF. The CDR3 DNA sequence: TGTGCCAGCAGCTGGACAGGGGAGTATGGCTACACCTTC.

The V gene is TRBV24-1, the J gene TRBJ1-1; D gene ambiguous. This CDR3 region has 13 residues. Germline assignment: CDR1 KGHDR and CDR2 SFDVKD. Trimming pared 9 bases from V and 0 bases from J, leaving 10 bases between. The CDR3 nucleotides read TGTGCCACCCGGGCGGGGTTGAACACTGAAGCTTTCTTT. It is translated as CATRAGLNTEAFF.

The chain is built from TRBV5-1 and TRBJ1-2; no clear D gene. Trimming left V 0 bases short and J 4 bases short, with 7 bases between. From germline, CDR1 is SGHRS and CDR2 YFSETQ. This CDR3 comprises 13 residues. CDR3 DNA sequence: TGCGCCAGCAGCTTGGCTCGAGGCTATGGCTACACCTTC. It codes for CASSLARGYGYTF.

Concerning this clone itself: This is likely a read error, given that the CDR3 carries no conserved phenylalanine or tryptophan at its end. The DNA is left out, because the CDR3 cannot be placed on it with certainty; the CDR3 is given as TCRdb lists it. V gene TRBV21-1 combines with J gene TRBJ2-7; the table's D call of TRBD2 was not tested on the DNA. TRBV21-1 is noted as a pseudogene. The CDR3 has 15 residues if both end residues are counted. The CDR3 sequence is CASSKATTPGLAGPA.

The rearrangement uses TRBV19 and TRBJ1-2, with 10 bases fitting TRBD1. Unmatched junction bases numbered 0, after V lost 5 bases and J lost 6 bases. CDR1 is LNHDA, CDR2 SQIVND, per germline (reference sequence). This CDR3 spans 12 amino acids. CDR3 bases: TGTGCCAGTAGTGGGACAGGGGATGGCTACACCTTC. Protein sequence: CASSGTGDGYTF.

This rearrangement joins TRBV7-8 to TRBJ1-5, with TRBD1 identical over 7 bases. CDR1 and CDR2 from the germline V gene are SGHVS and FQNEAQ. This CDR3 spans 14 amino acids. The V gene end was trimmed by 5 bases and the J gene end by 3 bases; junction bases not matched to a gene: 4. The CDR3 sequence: CASSAGQYNQPQHF. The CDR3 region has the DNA TGTGCCAGCAGCGCGGGACAGTACAATCAGCCCCAGCATTTT.

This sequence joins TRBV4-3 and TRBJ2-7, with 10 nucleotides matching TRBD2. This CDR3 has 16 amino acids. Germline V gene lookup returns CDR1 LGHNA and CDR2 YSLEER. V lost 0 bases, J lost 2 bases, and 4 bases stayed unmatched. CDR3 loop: CASSQDLLAGTYEQYF. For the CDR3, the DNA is TGCGCCAGCAGCCAAGATCTACTAGCGGGGACCTACGAGCAGTACTTC.

This chain's CDR3 is CSASWQGMWGYTF. The CDR3 region has the DNA TGCAGTGCTAGTTGGCAGGGAATGTGGGGCTACACCTTC. The chain employs TRBV20-1 and TRBJ1-2; D possibly corresponds to TRBD1 (5 bases). Looked up from germline, CDR1 is DFQATT and CDR2 is SNEGSKA (reference sequence). The V end lost 3 bases, the J end lost 8 bases, and 16 bases lay between the germline ends. This CDR3 spans 13 amino acids.

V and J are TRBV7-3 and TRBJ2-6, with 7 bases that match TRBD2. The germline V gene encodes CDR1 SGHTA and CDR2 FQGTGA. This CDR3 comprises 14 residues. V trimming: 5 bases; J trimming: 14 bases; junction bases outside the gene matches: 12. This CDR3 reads CASSLGRGTPLLTF. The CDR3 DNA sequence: TGTGCCAGCAGCCTAGGGCGGGGGACCCCTCTCCTGACTTTC.

In DNA, the CDR3 is TGTGCCTGGAGTGTACGGGGGGTCATCTCTGGAAACACCATATATTTT. This translates into CAWSVRGVISGNTIYF. The genes are TRBV30 and TRBJ1-3; D is perhaps TRBD1 (5 bases). The length of the CDR3 is 16 residues. Germline loops: CDR1 GTSNPN, CDR2 SVGIG (reference sequence). V dropped 0 bases and J dropped 0 bases, with 12 bases sitting between them.